Presented here are 2 T cell receptor beta chains from one specimen sequenced in a study of blood T cell repertoires in COVID-19. Data came from immunoSEQ multiplex PCR; TCRdb stores just in-frame clones and leaves some out. The repertoire consists of approximately 320,000 clones, with over 85% occurring once and the leading ten covering approximately 12%. Sequenced: peripheral blood. Every receptor here comes from a woman aged 25 to 39 with COVID-19, enrolled during active disease.

This chain links TRBV4-2 with TRBJ2-3, with a tentative D call TRBD2 (5 bases). The CDR3 contains 13 residues. Germline CDR1 LGHNA, CDR2 YNFKEQ. The germline V and J ends were trimmed by 1 base and 14 bases, with 16 bases remaining between them. The CDR3 sequence is CASSQGYRGLGYF. In nucleotides, the CDR3 is TGTGCCAGCAGCCAAGGTTACCGGGGATTAGGGTATTTT.

The gene calls are TRBV6-5 and TRBJ2-7; 8 nucleotides match TRBD1. The CDR3 runs 14 residues. V trimming: 5 bases; J trimming: 1 base; junction bases outside the gene matches: 4. Looked up from germline, CDR1 is MNHEY and CDR2 is SVGAGI. The CDR3 nucleotides read TGTGCCAGCAGTCCGACAGGGGATTCCTACGAGCAGTACTTC. Amino acids: CASSPTGDSYEQYF.